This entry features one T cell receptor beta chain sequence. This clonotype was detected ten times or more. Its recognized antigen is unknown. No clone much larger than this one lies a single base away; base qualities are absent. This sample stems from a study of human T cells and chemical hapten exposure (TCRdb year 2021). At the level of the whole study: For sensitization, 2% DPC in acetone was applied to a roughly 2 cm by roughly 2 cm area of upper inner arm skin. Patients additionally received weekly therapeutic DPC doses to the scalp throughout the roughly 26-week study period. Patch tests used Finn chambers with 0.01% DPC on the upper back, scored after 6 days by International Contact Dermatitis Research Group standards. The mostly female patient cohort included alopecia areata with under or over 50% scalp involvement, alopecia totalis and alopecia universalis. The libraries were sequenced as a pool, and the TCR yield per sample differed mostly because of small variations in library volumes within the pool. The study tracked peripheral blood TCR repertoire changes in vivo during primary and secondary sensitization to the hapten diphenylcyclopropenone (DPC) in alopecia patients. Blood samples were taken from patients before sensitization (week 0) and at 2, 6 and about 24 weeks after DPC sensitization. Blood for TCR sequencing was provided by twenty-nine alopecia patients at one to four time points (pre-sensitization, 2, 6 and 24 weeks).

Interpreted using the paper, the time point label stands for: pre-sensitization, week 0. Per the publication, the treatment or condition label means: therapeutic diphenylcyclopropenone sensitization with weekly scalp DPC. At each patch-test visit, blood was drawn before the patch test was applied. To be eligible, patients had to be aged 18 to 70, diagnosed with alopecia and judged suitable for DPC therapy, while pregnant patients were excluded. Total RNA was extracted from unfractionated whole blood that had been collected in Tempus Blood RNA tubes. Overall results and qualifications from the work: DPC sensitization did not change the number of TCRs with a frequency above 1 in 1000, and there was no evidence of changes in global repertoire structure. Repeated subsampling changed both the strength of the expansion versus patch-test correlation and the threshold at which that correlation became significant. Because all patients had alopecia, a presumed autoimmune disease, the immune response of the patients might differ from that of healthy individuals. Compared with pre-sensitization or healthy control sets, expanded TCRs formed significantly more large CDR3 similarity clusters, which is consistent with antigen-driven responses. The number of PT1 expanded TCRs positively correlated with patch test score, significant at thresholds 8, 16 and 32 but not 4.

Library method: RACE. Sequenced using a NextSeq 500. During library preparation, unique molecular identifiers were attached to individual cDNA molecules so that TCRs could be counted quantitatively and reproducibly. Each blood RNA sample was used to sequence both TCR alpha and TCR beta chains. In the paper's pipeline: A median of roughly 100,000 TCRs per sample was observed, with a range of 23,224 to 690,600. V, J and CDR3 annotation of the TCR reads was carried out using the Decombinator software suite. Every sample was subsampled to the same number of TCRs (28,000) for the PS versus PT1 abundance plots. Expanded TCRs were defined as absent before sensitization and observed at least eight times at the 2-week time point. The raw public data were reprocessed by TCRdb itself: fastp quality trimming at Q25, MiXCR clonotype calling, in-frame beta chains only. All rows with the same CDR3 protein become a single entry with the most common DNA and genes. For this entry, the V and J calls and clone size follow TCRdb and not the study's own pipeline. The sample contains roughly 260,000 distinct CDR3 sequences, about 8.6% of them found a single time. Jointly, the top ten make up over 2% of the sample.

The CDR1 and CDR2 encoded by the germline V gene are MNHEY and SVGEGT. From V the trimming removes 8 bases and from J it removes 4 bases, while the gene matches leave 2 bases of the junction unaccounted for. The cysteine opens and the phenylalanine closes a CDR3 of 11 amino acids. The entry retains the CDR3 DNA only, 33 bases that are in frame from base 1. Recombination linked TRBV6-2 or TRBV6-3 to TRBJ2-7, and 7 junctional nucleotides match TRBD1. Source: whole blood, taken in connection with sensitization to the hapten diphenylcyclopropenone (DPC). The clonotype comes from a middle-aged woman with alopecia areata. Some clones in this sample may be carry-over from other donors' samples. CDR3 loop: CASQTGYEQYF. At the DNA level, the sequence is TGTGCCAGCCAGACAGGGTACGAGCAGTACTTC.